Below are 21 T cell receptor beta chains sequenced from a single sample in a study of T-cell reconstitution after alpha-beta-depleted transplantation in children (dated by TCRdb to 2015 to 2016). The method was PCR. The sequencer listed for this sample is Illumina HiSeq 2500. Molecular barcoding was employed in the preparation of TCR libraries, with unique molecular identifiers being used to normalize TCRbeta repertoire quantification. The raw public data were reprocessed by TCRdb itself: fastp quality trimming at Q25, MiXCR clonotype calling, in-frame beta chains only. For every CDR3 protein sequence, its rows merge into one entry that carries the most common genes and DNA. This sample comprises just over 950,000 distinct CDR3 sequences, about 29% of them detected only once. The ten largest clones take up roughly 31% of the sample. The treatment or condition label corresponds to: allogeneic hematopoietic cell transplantation with graft depleted of TCRalphabeta T cells and CD19 B cells.

This specimen consisted of PBMCs, mostly from graft donor cells, obtained 360 days after TCRalphabeta/CD19-depleted stem cell transplant. These receptors all come from a boy in the first two years of life who had a stem cell transplant for SCID, so the T cells may come from the graft donor.

The chain joins TRBV12-3 or TRBV12-4 to TRBJ2-3; the D gene is possibly TRBD1 (5 bases). CDR3 length equals 15 residues. The germline V and J ends were trimmed by 3 bases and 4 bases, with 14 bases remaining between them. CDR3 amino acids: CASSLQGIDADTQYF. The CDR3 DNA reads as TGTGCCAGCAGTTTGCAGGGTATCGACGCAGATACGCAGTATTTT.

The chain links TRBV4-1 to TRBJ2-2, with 11 positions matching TRBD1. This CDR3 spans 15 amino acids. Germline CDR1 is MGHRA and CDR2 is YSYEKL. V lost 8 bases, J lost 6 bases, and 8 bases stayed unmatched. As DNA, the CDR3 is TGCGCCAGCGCAAACCGGGACAGGGGGTCCGGGGAGCTGTTTTTT. It specifies CASANRDRGSGELFF.

The chain has TRBV2 and TRBJ2-3; D unclear. CDR3 size: 17 residues. The V end was cut by 0 bases, the J end by 2 bases, with 15 bases between. Germline CDR1 and CDR2: SNHLY and FYNNEI. The CDR3 bases are TGTGCCAGCAGTGAAGCGCTTCCCCCGGCTAACACAGATACGCAGTATTTT. It encodes CASSEALPPANTDTQYF.

The CDR3 spells CSARPAYEQYF. CDR3 coding DNA: TGCAGTGCTAGGCCCGCCTACGAGCAGTACTTC. V is TRBV20-1 and J is TRBJ2-7; D gene uncertain. This CDR3 is 11 amino acids long. Per germline, CDR1 DFQATT and CDR2 SNEGSKA (reference sequence). V was clipped by 3 bases and J by 2 bases, with 5 bases between them.

The chain combines TRBV5-1 with TRBJ2-1; tentative D call: TRBD1 (6 bases). The V end was cut by 8 bases, the J end by 6 bases, with 15 bases between. CDR3 length: 13 amino acids. Germline CDR1 reads SGHRS; CDR2 reads YFSETQ. CDR3 residues: CASGDLQGNEQFF. The CDR3 region has the DNA TGCGCCAGTGGGGACCTACAGGGCAATGAGCAGTTCTTC.

Only one count was recorded for this clonotype. The rearrangement uses TRBV4-3 and TRBJ2-1; D remains ambiguous. Trimming took off 0 bases at V and 7 bases at J, with 10 bases between the two ends. The germline CDR1 and CDR2 sequences are LGHNA and YSLEER. The CDR3 has 14 amino acids. CDR3 DNA: TGCGCCAGCAGCCAAGATGGTGGCGAGAATGAGCAGTTCTTC. Amino acid sequence: CASSQDGGENEQFF.

This clonotype has just a few counts. The chain uses TRBV3-1 and TRBJ2-1; 10 bases line up with TRBD2. V shed 1 base, J shed 5 bases, and the junction held 8 bases outside the gene matches. The CDR3 has 17 residues. CDR1 and CDR2 (germline): LGHDT, YNNKEL (reference sequence). The CDR3 is CASSQALLAGRDNEQFF. CDR3 bases: TGTGCCAGCAGCCAAGCCCTACTAGCGGGGCGAGACAATGAGCAGTTCTTC.

This clonotype was observed a few times. The V call is TRBV4-3, the J call TRBJ1-1; D gene ambiguous. The V and J ends lost 0 bases and 5 bases respectively, with 16 bases between them. There are 16 residues in the CDR3. CDR1 is LGHNA, CDR2 YSLEER, per germline. CDR3 DNA: TGCGCCAGCAGCCAAGATCTCGAGGGTATGGGAACTGAAGCTTTCTTT. Translating gives CASSQDLEGMGTEAFF.

This clonotype was seen only once. This chain links TRBV7-9 with TRBJ1-5, with D unresolved. CDR1 and CDR2 from the germline V gene are SEHNR and FQNEAQ (reference sequence). CDR3 length: 16 amino acids. V was shortened by 5 bases and J by 0 bases, with 14 bases between the two germline ends. DNA for the CDR3: TGTGCCAGCAGCCCCAGTCACAGATTTAGCAATCAGCCCCAGCATTTT. This codes for CASSPSHRFSNQPQHF.

The chain couples TRBV6-1 to TRBJ2-3, with D possibly being TRBD2 (5 bases). The CDR3 is 15 amino acids. The germline V and J ends were trimmed by 6 bases and 0 bases, with 13 bases remaining between them. Germline CDR1 reads MNHNS; CDR2 reads SASEGT. The CDR3 spells CASSTAGGSTDTQYF. CDR3 nucleotides: TGTGCCAGCAGCACGGCGGGCGGTAGCACAGATACGCAGTATTTT.

The rearrangement links TRBV12-3 or TRBV12-4 to TRBJ1-4; D remains ambiguous. The CDR3 contains 17 residues. V was pared by 2 bases and J by 0 bases, with 13 bases between. CDR3 in DNA: TGTGCCAGCAGTTTAAATCCGGGCCCCACAACTAATGAAAAACTGTTTTTT. Protein product: CASSLNPGPTTNEKLFF.

A single count supports this clonotype. V gene TRBV12-3 or TRBV12-4 combines with J gene TRBJ2-7; perhaps TRBD2 as D (6 bases). The CDR3 is 12 amino acids. Trimming cost V 4 bases and J 7 bases, with 11 bases left between them. CDR3 sequence: CASSWQGGEQYF. In nucleotides, the CDR3 is TGTGCCAGCAGTTGGCAGGGAGGAGAGCAGTACTTC.

The chain uses TRBV4-3 and TRBJ2-2; D unresolved. The germline V gene has CDR1 LGHNA and CDR2 YSLEER. This CDR3 region has 16 residues. V lost 4 bases and J 1 base, leaving 13 bases between the germline ends. The DNA of the CDR3 is TGCGCCAGCAGCCCCCCCTACACGGAGAACACCGGGGAGCTGTTTTTT. Amino acids: CASSPPYTENTGELFF.

This clonotype was seen a handful of times. This chain links TRBV7-9 with TRBJ2-1; 8 nucleotides align to TRBD2. Losses at the gene ends were 5 bases for V and 4 bases for J; bases not matched to a gene: 4. Germline CDR1 SEHNR, CDR2 FQNEAQ (reference sequence). The CDR3 length is 14 residues. The chain's CDR3 is CASSTGGQYNEQFF. For the CDR3, the DNA is TGTGCCAGCAGCACGGGGGGGCAGTACAATGAGCAGTTCTTC.

This clonotype has more than one count but fewer than ten. This sequence joins TRBV4-1 and TRBJ2-7; D not resolved. Germline values: CDR1 MGHRA, CDR2 YSYEKL. The CDR3 has 16 amino acids. Between the trimmed V and J ends, which lost 0 bases and 4 bases, there was a span of 16 bases. CDR3 loop: CASSQDSRGIVYEQYF. CDR3 nucleotide sequence: TGCGCCAGCAGCCAAGACTCACGAGGCATCGTTTACGAGCAGTACTTC.

The rearrangement links TRBV30 to TRBJ1-4; no clear D. The V end was cut by 1 base, the J end by 8 bases, with 5 bases between. The CDR3 consists of 11 residues. Germline V gives CDR1 GTSNPN, CDR2 SVGIG (reference sequence). CDR3 in DNA: TGTGCCTGGAGTGAGGTAGAAAAACTGTTTTTT. It specifies CAWSEVEKLFF.

V is TRBV20-1 and J is TRBJ2-3, with TRBD2 identical over 7 bases. J lost 1 base, V lost 0 bases, and 10 bases had no gene match. Germline V lookup: CDR1 DFQATT, CDR2 SNEGSKA (reference sequence). This CDR3 contains 17 residues. The chain's CDR3 is CSARDPFVGGGTDTQYF. In nucleotides, the CDR3 is TGCAGTGCTAGAGATCCGTTTGTTGGGGGGGGCACAGATACGCAGTATTTT.

V is TRBV12-5 and J is TRBJ1-2, with D hard to call. The CDR3 contains 14 residues. The germline V and J ends were trimmed by 1 base and 4 bases, with 10 bases remaining between them. Germline V gene sequence: CDR1 LGHNT, CDR2 FRNRAP. CDR3 DNA sequence: TGTGCTAGTGGTTTGGAGCCCGGTGGCTATGGCTACACCTTC. Protein: CASGLEPGGYGYTF.

This clonotype was seen a few times. The rearrangement joins TRBV29-1 to TRBJ2-5; the D is unclear. In germline, CDR1 is SQVTM, CDR2 ANQGSEA. V dropped 6 bases and J dropped 0 bases, with 11 bases sitting between them. This CDR3 is built from 13 residues. DNA for the CDR3: TGCAGCGTCTGGTCTGGGGACCAAGAGACCCAGTACTTC. It is translated as CSVWSGDQETQYF.

The rearrangement joins TRBV7-9 to TRBJ2-3; possible D gene TRBD1, 5 bases. The CDR3 length is 15 residues. The V gene's germline CDR1 is SEHNR and CDR2 FQNEAQ (reference sequence). V lost 5 bases and J 6 bases, leaving 18 bases between the germline ends. CDR3 bases: TGTGCCAGCAGCCAAATAGAAGTTCCAGGGGATACGCAGTATTTT. Residues: CASSQIEVPGDTQYF.

V usage is TRBV5-1 and J usage is TRBJ2-4; TRBD1 aligns across 9 bases. CDR3 length equals 13 residues. The V gene's germline CDR1 is SGHRS and CDR2 YFSETQ. The V segment lost 2 bases and the J segment 8 bases; nucleotides outside the gene matches: 2. The CDR3 DNA sequence: TGCGCCAGCAGCTTCGGGGACAGGGACATTCAGTACTTC. Amino acids: CASSFGDRDIQYF.